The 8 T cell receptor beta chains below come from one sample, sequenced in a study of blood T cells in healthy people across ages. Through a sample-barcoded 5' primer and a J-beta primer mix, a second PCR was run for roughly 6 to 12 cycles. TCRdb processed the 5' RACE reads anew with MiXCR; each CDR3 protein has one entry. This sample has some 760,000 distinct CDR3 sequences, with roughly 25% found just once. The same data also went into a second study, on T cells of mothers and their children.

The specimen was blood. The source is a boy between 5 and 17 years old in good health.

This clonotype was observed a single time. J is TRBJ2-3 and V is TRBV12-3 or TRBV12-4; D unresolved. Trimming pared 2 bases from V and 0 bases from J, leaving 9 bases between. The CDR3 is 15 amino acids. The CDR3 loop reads CASSLYAASTDTQYF. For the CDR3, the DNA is TGTGCCAGCAGTTTATACGCAGCTAGCACAGATACGCAGTATTTT.

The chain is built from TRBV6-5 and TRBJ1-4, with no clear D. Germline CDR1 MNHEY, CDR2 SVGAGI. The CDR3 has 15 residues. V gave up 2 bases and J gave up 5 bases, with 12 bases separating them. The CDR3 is CASSYQRTGNEKLFF. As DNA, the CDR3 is TGTGCCAGCAGTTACCAGAGGACGGGGAATGAAAAACTGTTTTTT.

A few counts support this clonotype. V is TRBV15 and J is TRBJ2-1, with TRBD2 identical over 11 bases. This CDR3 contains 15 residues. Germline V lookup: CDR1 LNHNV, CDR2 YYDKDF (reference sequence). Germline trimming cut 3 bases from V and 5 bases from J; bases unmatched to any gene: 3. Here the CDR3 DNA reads TGTGCCACCAGCAGGACTAGCGGGGCAAACAATGAGCAGTTCTTC. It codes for CATSRTSGANNEQFF.

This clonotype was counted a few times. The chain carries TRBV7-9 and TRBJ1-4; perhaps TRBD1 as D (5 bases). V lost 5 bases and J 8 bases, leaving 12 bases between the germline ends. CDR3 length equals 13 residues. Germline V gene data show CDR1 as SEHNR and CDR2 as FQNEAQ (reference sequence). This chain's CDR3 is CASSTRVGEKLFF. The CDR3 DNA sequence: TGTGCCAGCAGCACCAGGGTGGGGGAAAAACTGTTTTTT.

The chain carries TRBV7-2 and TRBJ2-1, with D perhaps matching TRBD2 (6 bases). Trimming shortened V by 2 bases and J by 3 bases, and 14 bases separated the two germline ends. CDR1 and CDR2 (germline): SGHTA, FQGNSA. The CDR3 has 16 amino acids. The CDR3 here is CASSLNFGGFYNEQFF. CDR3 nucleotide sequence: TGTGCCAGCAGCTTAAATTTCGGGGGATTCTACAATGAGCAGTTCTTC.

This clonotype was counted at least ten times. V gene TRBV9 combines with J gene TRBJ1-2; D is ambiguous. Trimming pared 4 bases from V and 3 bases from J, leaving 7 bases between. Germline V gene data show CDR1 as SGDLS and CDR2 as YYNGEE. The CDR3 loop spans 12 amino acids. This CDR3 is CASSPQDYGYTF. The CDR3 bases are TGTGCCAGCAGCCCCCAAGACTATGGCTACACCTTC.

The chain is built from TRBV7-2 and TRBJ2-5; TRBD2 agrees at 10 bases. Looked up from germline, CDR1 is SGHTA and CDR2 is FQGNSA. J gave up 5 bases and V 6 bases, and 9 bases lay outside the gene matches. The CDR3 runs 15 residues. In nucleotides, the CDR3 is TGTGCCAGCAGACTAAGCGGGGGGGCCGCGGAGACCCAGTACTTC. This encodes CASRLSGGAAETQYF.

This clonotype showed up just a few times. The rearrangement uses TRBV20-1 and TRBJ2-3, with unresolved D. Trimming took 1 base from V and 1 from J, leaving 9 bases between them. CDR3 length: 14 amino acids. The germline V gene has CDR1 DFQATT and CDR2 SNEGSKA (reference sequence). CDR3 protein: CSARVVSGTDTQYF. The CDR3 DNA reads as TGCAGTGCTAGAGTGGTGTCCGGCACAGATACGCAGTATTTT.